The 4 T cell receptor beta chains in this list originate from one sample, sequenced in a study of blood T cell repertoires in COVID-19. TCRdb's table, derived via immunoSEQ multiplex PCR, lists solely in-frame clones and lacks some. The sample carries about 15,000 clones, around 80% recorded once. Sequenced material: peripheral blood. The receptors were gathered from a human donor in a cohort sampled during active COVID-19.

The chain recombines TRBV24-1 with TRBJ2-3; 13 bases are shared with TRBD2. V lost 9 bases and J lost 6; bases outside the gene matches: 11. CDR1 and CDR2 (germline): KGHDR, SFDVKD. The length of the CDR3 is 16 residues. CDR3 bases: TGTGCCACCTCTACTAGCGGGAGGGCCGGGGGGGATACGCAGTATTTT. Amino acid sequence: CATSTSGRAGGDTQYF.

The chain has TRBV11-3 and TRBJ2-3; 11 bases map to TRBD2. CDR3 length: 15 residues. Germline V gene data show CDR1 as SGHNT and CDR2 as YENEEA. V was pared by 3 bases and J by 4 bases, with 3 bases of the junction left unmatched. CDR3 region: CASSFTSGSADTQYF. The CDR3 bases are TGTGCCAGCAGCTTCACTAGCGGGAGCGCAGATACGCAGTATTTT. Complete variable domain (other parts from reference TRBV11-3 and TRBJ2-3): EAGVVQSPRYKIIEKKQPVAFWCNPISGHNTLYWYLQNLGQGPELLIRYENEEAVDDSQLPKDRFSAERLKGVDSTLKIQPAELGDSAVYLCASSFTSGSADTQYFGPGTRLTVL.

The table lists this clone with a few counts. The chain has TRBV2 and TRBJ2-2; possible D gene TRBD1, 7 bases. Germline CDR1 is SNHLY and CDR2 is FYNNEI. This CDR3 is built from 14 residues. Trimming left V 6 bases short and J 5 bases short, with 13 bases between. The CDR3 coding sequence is TGTGCCAGCAGGTACAGGGGAGGTACCGGGGAGCTGTTTTTT. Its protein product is CASRYRGGTGELFF.

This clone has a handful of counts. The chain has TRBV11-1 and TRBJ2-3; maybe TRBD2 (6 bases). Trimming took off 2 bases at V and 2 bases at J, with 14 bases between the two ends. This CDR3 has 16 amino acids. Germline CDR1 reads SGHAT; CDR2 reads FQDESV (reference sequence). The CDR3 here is CASSLSSGAFTDTQYF. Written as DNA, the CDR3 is TGTGCCAGCAGCTTAAGTAGCGGCGCCTTCACAGATACGCAGTATTTT. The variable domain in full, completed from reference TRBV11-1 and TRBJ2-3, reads EAEVAQSPRYKITEKSQAVAFWCDPISGHATLYWYRQILGQGPELLVQFQDESVVDDSQLPKDRFSAERLKGVDSTLKIQPAELGDSAMYLCASSLSSGAFTDTQYFGPGTRLTVL.